This T cell receptor beta chain comes out of a study of blood T cells in healthy people across ages. In regard to this clonotype: Its target is not known.

This CDR3 has 13 amino acids. Germline CDR1 MNHEY, CDR2 SVGAGI. With V trimmed by 7 bases and J by 4 bases, 4 bases remained unmatched. Through a sample-barcoded 5' primer and a J-beta primer mix, a second PCR was run for roughly 7 to 11 cycles. Every single cDNA molecule received a tag from a template-switch adaptor with 12 random nucleotides. In TCRdb, the 5' RACE reads were re-called with MiXCR into one record per CDR3 protein. The table lists 1,500,000 or so distinct CDR3 sequences, around 55% of them singletons. Broader study findings: Higher diversity and more naive CD4+ cells were features of long-lived donors, compared to aged donors.

The receptor was derived from a man aged 18 to 35 in good health. Input material: blood. The rearrangement links TRBV6-5 to TRBJ2-5; 9 positions match TRBD2. CDR3 protein: CASTREGRETQYF. For the CDR3, the DNA is TGTGCCAGCACGCGGGAGGGCCGAGAGACCCAGTACTTC.